The present TCR beta chain was sequenced within a study of patients and donors after allogeneic stem cell transplantation. In this sample, this clonotype turned up many times. One entry per CDR3 protein results from TCRdb running MiXCR on the RT-PCR reads. The sample carries tens of thousands of distinct CDR3 sequences, approximately 26% recorded once. Trimming cost V 5 bases and J 2 bases; bases outside gene matches: 19. Germline V gene sequence: CDR1 SGHRS, CDR2 YFSETQ. The CDR3 spans 19 residues. The chain employs TRBV5-1 and TRBJ1-3, with 7 bases matching TRBD1. Sequenced sample: blood, either unsorted or a sorted T cell fraction (not recorded which). The clonotype comes from a human donor who was either an allogeneic HSCT recipient or a stem cell or donor lymphocyte infusion donor (not recorded which). It is not recorded whose cells these are; they may come from a transplant donor. CDR3 region: CASRQGTADRAAPGNTIYF. CDR3 bases: TGCGCCAGCAGACAAGGGACAGCGGACCGAGCGGCTCCTGGAAACACCATATATTTT.